This T cell receptor (beta chain) was identified during a study of tumor-infiltrating lymphocytes in localized non-small cell lung cancer. Across the study: From each patient, both tumor and uninvolved lung, non-adjacent to tumor, were sampled. The study, taken as a whole, reports: IM1 and IM2 tumors showed no difference in T-cell fraction. Tumor T-cell fraction was not associated with recurrence-free survival.

Sequencing used immunoSEQ multiplex PCR; TCRdb keeps in-frame clones, though not all of them. The sample holds around 16,000 clones; approximately 84% are singletons and the top ten take 4% to 5%. Note on this clone: Its antigen is not identified.

There are 16 residues in the CDR3. Germline assignment: CDR1 SGDLS and CDR2 YYNGEE. V gave up 0 bases and J gave up 4 bases; unmatched junction bases: 5. The sequence derives from a human donor with non-small cell lung cancer. The sequencing input was lung tumor tissue. The chain combines TRBV9 with TRBJ2-2, with 8 nucleotides matching TRBD2. The CDR3 protein is CASSVGPGGGTGELFF. CDR3 DNA: TGTGCCAGCAGCGTAGGTCCGGGGGGGGGCACCGGGGAGCTGTTTTTT. Variable domain in full (rest from reference TRBV9 and TRBJ2-2): DSGVTQTPKHLITATGQRVTLRCSPRSGDLSVYWYQQSLDQGLQFLIQYYNGEERAKGNILERFSAQQFPDLHSELNLSSLELGDSALYFCASSVGPGGGTGELFFGEGSRLTVL.